These 32 T cell receptor beta chains originate from one sample sequenced in a study of blood T cell repertoires in COVID-19. Data came from immunoSEQ multiplex PCR; TCRdb stores just in-frame clones and leaves some out. Of roughly 250,000 clones listed, about 87% are singletons. Sequenced material: PBMCs or T cells enriched from blood (not recorded which). The receptors here all came from a woman in her fifties or sixties who had recovered from COVID-19.

This clone was counted between two and nine times. The chain couples TRBV29-1 to TRBJ2-7; the D gene is possibly TRBD2 (6 bases). The V end lost 6 bases, the J end lost 2 bases, and 14 bases lay between the germline ends. The length of the CDR3 is 13 residues. Germline V lookup: CDR1 SQVTM, CDR2 ANQGSEA. CDR3 in DNA: TGCAGCGTACTGGGGGGATTTACCTACGAGCAGTACTTC. It codes for CSVLGGFTYEQYF.

The CDR3 bases are TGTGCCAGCAGTCTTACAGGGGGAGACCAGCCCCAGCATTTT. Protein sequence: CASSLTGGDQPQHF. The chain links TRBV7-2 to TRBJ1-5, with 8 positions matching TRBD1. The CDR3 has 14 amino acids. CDR1 and CDR2 from the germline V gene are SGHTA and FQGNSA. J was trimmed by 7 bases and V by 6 bases; bases with no gene match: 8. Full variable domain (rest looked up from reference TRBV7-2 and TRBJ1-5): GAGVSQSPSNKVTEKGKDVELRCDPISGHTALYWYRQSLGQGLEFLIYFQGNSAPDKSGLPSDRFSAERTGGSVSTLTIQRTQQEDSAVYLCASSLTGGDQPQHFGDGTRLSIL.

The chain joins TRBV4-1 to TRBJ2-3, with 9 positions matching TRBD2. With V trimmed by 2 bases and J by 5 bases, 11 bases remained unmatched. There are 17 residues in the CDR3. Germline lookup yields CDR1 MGHRA and CDR2 YSYEKL. The CDR3 sequence is CASSQNSASGNGDTQYF. CDR3 nucleotide sequence: TGCGCCAGCAGCCAAAATTCTGCTAGCGGGAATGGAGATACGCAGTATTTT.

The chain uses TRBV12-3 or TRBV12-4 and TRBJ1-4; maybe TRBD1 (5 bases). The CDR3 covers 13 residues. Trimming removed 6 bases from V and 8 bases from J, with 13 bases in between. The CDR3 sequence: CASRPGTGEKLFF. The CDR3 coding sequence is TGTGCCAGCAGACCGGGCACAGGCGAAAAACTGTTTTTT.

The chain joins TRBV5-4 to TRBJ1-3; D unclear. The V end lost 9 bases, the J end lost 7 bases, and 14 bases lay between the germline ends. The germline V gene has CDR1 SGHNT and CDR2 YYREEE (reference sequence). The CDR3 spans 12 residues. As DNA, the CDR3 is TGTGCCACAGCGGGGTTCGAGAACACCATATATTTT. This translates into CATAGFENTIYF.

The rearrangement joins TRBV5-4 to TRBJ2-3; tentatively, D is TRBD2 (5 bases). The length of the CDR3 is 15 residues. Germline V gene sequence: CDR1 SGHNT, CDR2 YYREEE (reference sequence). The V gene lost 7 bases and the J gene lost 0 bases, with 15 bases spanning the gap. CDR3 in DNA: TGTGCCAGCGGTGCATGGCGGGCTAGCACAGATACGCAGTATTTT. It specifies CASGAWRASTDTQYF.

The rearrangement links TRBV11-2 to TRBJ1-1; no definite D call. The CDR3 sequence is 13 residues long. CDR1 SGHAT and CDR2 FQNNGV come from the germline V gene. Trimming took off 0 bases at V and 12 bases at J, with 14 bases between the two ends. CDR3 sequence reads: CASSLDRYSQSFF. The CDR3 DNA follows: TGTGCCAGCAGCTTAGATCGGTACAGCCAATCTTTCTTT.

CDR3 sequence reads: CASSRGTSGGRGKTYEQFF. The CDR3 coding sequence is TGTGCCAGCAGCCGCGGGACTAGCGGGGGACGTGGGAAGACGTATGAGCAGTTCTTC. The chain employs TRBV11-2 and TRBJ2-1; 14 positions agree with TRBD2. The CDR3 sequence is 19 residues long. With V trimmed by 5 bases and J by 8 bases, 17 bases remained unmatched. Germline lookup yields CDR1 SGHAT and CDR2 FQNNGV. The full variable domain, rest sourced from reference TRBV11-2 and TRBJ2-1, is EAGVAQSPRYKIIEKRQSVAFWCNPISGHATLYWYQQILGQGPKLLIQFQNNGVVDDSQLPKDRFSAERLKGVDSTLKIQPAKLEDSAVYLCASSRGTSGGRGKTYEQFFGPGTRLTVL.

This sequence joins TRBV6-4 and TRBJ2-3, with unresolved D. CDR3 size: 14 residues. V was pared by 9 bases and J by 5 bases, with 18 bases between. Germline-derived CDR1 and CDR2 are MRHNA and SNTAGT. The CDR3 DNA sequence: TGTGCCAGGGTTTCTGCTTCTTCGGGAGATACGCAGTATTTT. The encoded protein is CARVSASSGDTQYF.

The chain carries TRBV19 and TRBJ2-7; maybe TRBD2 (6 bases). CDR1 is LNHDA, CDR2 SQIVND, per germline (reference sequence). The CDR3 loop spans 15 amino acids. V gave up 5 bases and J gave up 0 bases, with 14 bases separating them. The CDR3: CASSPFDGSSYEQYF. CDR3 coding DNA: TGTGCCAGTAGTCCCTTTGACGGGAGCTCCTACGAGCAGTACTTC.

The CDR3 DNA follows: TGTGCCAGCAGCCAAGGGCGTTCGACAGACTATGGCTACACCTTC. As protein: CASSQGRSTDYGYTF. This chain links TRBV3-1 (or the pseudogene TRBV3-2) with TRBJ1-2; a possible D gene is TRBD1 (5 bases). The V gene lost 1 base and the J gene lost 3 bases, with 12 bases spanning the gap. This CDR3 contains 15 residues. Looked up from germline, CDR1 is LGHDT and CDR2 is YNNKEL (reference sequence).

This chain joins TRBV6-2 or TRBV6-3 and TRBJ2-7; possibly TRBD2 for D (6 bases). The CDR3 length is 17 residues. V dropped 0 bases and J dropped 2 bases, with 17 bases sitting between them. CDR1 and CDR2 from the germline V gene are MNHEY and SVGEGT. The CDR3, as DNA: TGTGCCAGCAGTTACTCGATAGTGCCTAGCGCCACCTACGAGCAGTACTTC. This translates into CASSYSIVPSATYEQYF.

This chain uses TRBV11-2 with TRBJ1-1; 8 positions match TRBD1. J lost 9 bases, V lost 4 bases, and 13 bases had no gene match. The CDR3 length is 15 residues. Germline V gene data show CDR1 as SGHAT and CDR2 as FQNNGV. The chain's CDR3 is CASSSFSGGARQAFF. CDR3 bases: TGTGCCAGCAGCTCCTTCTCAGGGGGCGCTCGACAAGCTTTCTTT.

The chain joins TRBV27 to TRBJ2-2; the match to TRBD2 covers 16 bases. J was trimmed by 2 bases and V by 8 bases; bases with no gene match: 5. CDR1 MNHEY and CDR2 SMNVEV come from the germline V gene (reference sequence). This CDR3 spans 17 amino acids. The CDR3 region is CASLGTSGRENTGELFF. Written as DNA, the CDR3 is TGTGCCAGCCTTGGGACTAGCGGGAGGGAAAACACCGGGGAGCTGTTTTTT.

The chain carries TRBV2 and TRBJ1-1; D call uncertain. This CDR3 region has 14 residues. Trimming left V 6 bases short and J 0 bases short, with 11 bases between. Germline-derived CDR1 and CDR2 are SNHLY and FYNNEI. The chain's CDR3 is CASRRVGMNTEAFF. The CDR3, as DNA: TGTGCCAGCAGGAGGGTGGGGATGAACACTGAAGCTTTCTTT.

The chain has TRBV28 and TRBJ1-5; TRBD1 agrees at 7 bases. V lost 5 bases, J lost 9 bases, and 10 bases stayed unmatched. This CDR3 is 14 amino acids long. Germline CDR1 MDHEN, CDR2 SYDVKM. Here the CDR3 DNA reads TGTGCCAGCAGTCCTGGGACAGCCAATGGGCCCCAGCATTTT. Its protein product is CASSPGTANGPQHF.

Here the CDR3 reads CAIKFAGSGRVDTQYF. Here the CDR3 DNA reads TGTGCCATCAAGTTCGCCGGAAGCGGGAGGGTTGATACGCAGTATTTT. The chain carries TRBV10-3 and TRBJ2-3, with TRBD2 matching 10 bases. The germline CDR1 and CDR2 sequences are ENHRY and SYGVKD. The CDR3 consists of 16 residues. The V segment lost 7 bases and the J segment 6 bases; nucleotides outside the gene matches: 13.

This clone was seen more than once but under ten times. The chain has TRBV28 and TRBJ1-2; no reliable D call. The germline V gene has CDR1 MDHEN and CDR2 SYDVKM. The CDR3 runs 11 residues. V lost 10 bases, J lost 3 bases, and 9 bases lay in between. The CDR3 DNA is TGTGCCACAAGGGAGGACTATGGCTACACCTTC. Its protein is CATREDYGYTF.

The CDR3 loop is CASSPQRQGSTGELFF. The CDR3 DNA sequence: TGTGCCAGCTCACCACAGAGACAGGGGTCCACCGGGGAGCTGTTTTTT. V is TRBV18 and J is TRBJ2-2; 8 bases align to TRBD1. Germline V gene lookup returns CDR1 KGHSH and CDR2 LQKENI. The length of the CDR3 is 16 residues. The trim removed 1 base at V and 4 bases at J, leaving 5 bases unmatched.

The genes are TRBV7-9 and TRBJ2-2, with TRBD2 matching 10 bases. V dropped 2 bases and J dropped 3; count of bases not matched to a gene: 6. CDR1 and CDR2 from the germline V gene are SEHNR and FQNEAQ (reference sequence). The CDR3 sequence is 17 residues long. The CDR3 is CASSLPSGSPHTGELFF. DNA for the CDR3: TGTGCCAGCAGCTTACCTAGCGGGAGCCCCCACACCGGGGAGCTGTTTTTT.

The genes are TRBV14 and TRBJ2-1; 8 bases line up with TRBD2. Germline trimming cut 4 bases from V and 2 bases from J; bases unmatched to any gene: 7. This CDR3 is 16 amino acids long. Germline values: CDR1 SGHDN, CDR2 FVKESK. CDR3 nucleotides: TGTGCCAGCAGCCCACTTGCGGGAGGCACCTACAATGAGCAGTTCTTC. Its translation is CASSPLAGGTYNEQFF.

The J gene is TRBJ2-1, the V gene TRBV28; 11 nucleotides align to TRBD2. Germline V gene sequence: CDR1 MDHEN, CDR2 SYDVKM. The V segment lost 5 bases and the J segment 2 bases; nucleotides outside the gene matches: 14. The CDR3 is made up of 19 amino acids. The CDR3 loop reads CASSPASGRYGGTYNEQFF. For the CDR3, the DNA is TGTGCCAGCAGTCCAGCTAGCGGGAGGTACGGAGGGACCTACAATGAGCAGTTCTTC.

This clone appeared a single time. A far larger clone is just one base off, so this is likely a read error. V gene TRBV6-5 combines with J gene TRBJ2-7; D is uncertain. The V end lost 4 bases, the J end lost 2 bases, and 3 bases lay between the germline ends. The CDR3 has 11 amino acids. The germline CDR1 and CDR2 sequences are MNHEY and SVGAGI. The CDR3 reads CASSSAYEQYF. The CDR3 nucleotides read TGTGCCAGCAGTTCCGCCTACGAGCAGTACTTC.

CDR3 region: CASSFAGRPNEQYF. DNA of the CDR3: TGTGCCAGCAGCTTTGCTGGGCGTCCGAACGAGCAGTACTTC. The chain carries TRBV5-4 and TRBJ2-7; D unclear. V was clipped by 2 bases and J by 5 bases, with 14 bases between them. The CDR3 covers 14 residues. Germline V lookup: CDR1 SGHNT, CDR2 YYREEE (reference sequence).

The chain employs TRBV7-8 and TRBJ2-7, with D perhaps matching TRBD2 (7 bases). CDR3 size: 15 residues. CDR1 and CDR2 from the germline V gene are SGHVS and FQNEAQ. Trimming shortened V by 8 bases and J by 4 bases, and 21 bases separated the two germline ends. CDR3 DNA sequence: TGTGCCAGCGGAGAGGAGGGGGGGTTTTTGTACGAGCAGTACTTC. It codes for CASGEEGGFLYEQYF.

The chain employs TRBV4-1 and TRBJ2-1; a weak D match, TRBD2 (5 bases). The CDR3 has 18 residues. Per germline, CDR1 MGHRA and CDR2 YSYEKL. Trimming removed 3 bases at V and 0 bases at J, with 18 bases between. In DNA form, the CDR3 reads TGCGCCAGCAGCCAGTGGGTGTCCGGGATGGACTCCTACAATGAGCAGTTCTTC. Amino acid sequence: CASSQWVSGMDSYNEQFF.

V usage is TRBV5-1 and J usage is TRBJ1-1; the D gene is possibly TRBD1 (5 bases). Looked up from germline, CDR1 is SGHRS and CDR2 is YFSETQ. The CDR3 covers 16 residues. V was shortened by 3 bases and J by 1 base, with 16 bases between the two germline ends. CDR3 loop: CASSSDTGGKNTEAFF. DNA of the CDR3: TGCGCCAGCAGCTCCGACACGGGGGGTAAGAACACTGAAGCTTTCTTT.

The sample holds a few counts of this clone. The gene calls are TRBV28 and TRBJ1-2; TRBD1 agrees at 11 bases. Germline V gene data show CDR1 as MDHEN and CDR2 as SYDVKM. Trimming cost V 6 bases and J 10 bases; bases outside gene matches: 7. The CDR3 runs to 13 residues. The chain's CDR3 is CASRGGTGGSYTF. CDR3 coding DNA: TGTGCCAGCAGGGGAGGGACAGGGGGATCCTACACCTTC.

This clone was picked up one time. The chain carries TRBV5-1 and TRBJ2-1; D is possibly TRBD2 (5 bases). CDR3 length: 16 residues. Trimming took 4 bases from V and 6 from J, leaving 20 bases between them. In germline, CDR1 is SGHRS, CDR2 YFSETQ. The CDR3, as DNA: TGCGCCAGCAGCCATCCCGGGAACTGGTCGCCCAATGAGCAGTTCTTC. Translating gives CASSHPGNWSPNEQFF.

This clone was observed a few times. The junction departs from the called germline gene at one end, perhaps through a read error. The rearrangement joins TRBV3-1 (or the pseudogene TRBV3-2) to TRBJ1-4, with a possible D match to TRBD1 (5 bases). This CDR3 spans 15 amino acids. The V gene's germline CDR1 is LGHDT and CDR2 YNNKEL (reference sequence). The DNA of the CDR3 is TGTGCCAGCAGCGAAGATAAAGGGGCCGCCGGAAAACTGTTTTTT. The encoded protein is CASSEDKGAAGKLFF.

The chain is built from TRBV21-1 and TRBJ2-3; the DNA was not used to check the table's D call, TRBD2. TRBV21-1 has pseudogene status. The CDR3 has 16 amino acids. The CDR3 spells CASSTTSGTSTDTQYF. As DNA, the CDR3 is TGTGCCAGCAGCACGACTAGCGGGACTAGCACAGATACGCAGTATTTT.

The chain employs TRBV2 and TRBJ1-1; D unresolved. Per the germline V gene, CDR1 is SNHLY and CDR2 is FYNNEI. The CDR3 covers 12 residues. The V gene lost 5 bases and the J gene lost 0 bases, with 4 bases spanning the gap. The CDR3 reads CASSSMNTEAFF. The CDR3 DNA follows: TGTGCCAGCAGTTCTATGAACACTGAAGCTTTCTTT.